A selection of T cell receptor beta chains follows, all from one sample in a study of shared clonotypes between healthy human individuals. The data were produced by immunoSEQ multiplex PCR, yet TCRdb's version contains in-frame clones alone and is incomplete. In the table there are roughly 680,000 clones, 55% to 80% of which are singletons. The sequencing input was memory CD4+ T cells sorted from blood. The receptors derive from a woman aged 30 to 39 in good health. CDR3s include the opening cysteine and the closing phenylalanine or tryptophan. D genes are given only for firm matches. Not all rows give a size; the values are once, few, many and, for expanded clones, a class.

V	size	J	D	CDR3	DNA
TRBV4-1	.	TRBJ2-5	.	CASSPPGLETQYF	TGTGCCAGCAGCCCCCCCGGGCTGGAGACCCAGTACTTC
TRBV5-1	.	TRBJ1-2	.	CASSLVGYGTNGYTF	TGTGCCAGCAGCTTGGTAGGGTACGGTACTAACGGCTACACCTTC
TRBV11-2	.	TRBJ2-7	.	CASSTPGNLEAAQYF	TGTGCCAGCAGCACCCCAGGAAATCTAGAAGCGGCGCAGTACTTC
TRBV28	.	TRBJ2-2	TRBD2	CASSRDSTGGSTGELFF	TGTGCCAGCTCCCGGGACTCCACGGGGGGGTCCACCGGGGAGCTGTTTTTT
TRBV7-2	.	TRBJ2-2	TRBD1	CASSLGGTGSGELFF	TGTGCCAGCAGCTTAGGCGGGACAGGGTCCGGGGAGCTGTTTTTT
TRBV28	.	TRBJ2-5	.	CASTSRGSLETQYF	TGTGCCAGCACCTCCCGTGGGAGTTTGGAGACCCAGTACTTC
TRBV18	.	TRBJ2-7	.	CASSEGGDEQYF	TGTGCCAGCTCAGAAGGGGGAGACGAGCAGTACTTC
TRBV5-1	few	TRBJ1-1	TRBD1	CASSIGQGEPFF	TGCGCCAGCAGCATAGGACAGGGTGAACCTTTCTTT
TRBV6-1	.	TRBJ2-1	.	CASRKGLPYNEQFF	TGTGCCAGCAGGAAGGGACTGCCTTACAATGAGCAGTTCTTC
TRBV18	.	TRBJ2-2	TRBD2	CASSPPPGGAGELFF	TGTGCCAGCTCACCACCGCCGGGGGGGGCCGGGGAGCTGTTTTTT
TRBV19	once	TRBJ2-2	.	CASSIQGTGELFF	TGTGCCAGTAGTATCCAGGGGACCGGGGAGCTGTTTTTT
TRBV27	.	TRBJ2-7	.	CASSDTTLYEQYF	TGTGCCAGCAGCGACACCACACTTTACGAGCAGTACTTC
TRBV27	.	TRBJ2-3	.	CASSLGGIRGTDTQYF	TGTGCCAGCAGTTTAGGGGGGATCAGGGGCACAGATACGCAGTATTTT
TRBV20-1	.	TRBJ2-7	.	CSATRGYEQYF	TGCAGTGCTACCCGGGGCTACGAGCAGTACTTC
TRBV11-2	.	TRBJ2-2	TRBD1	CASSRTGRDTGELFF	TGTGCCAGCAGCAGGACAGGAAGGGACACCGGGGAGCTGTTTTTT
TRBV4-2	many	TRBJ2-1	.	CASSQGSSEPLVQFF	TGTGCCAGCAGCCAAGGGAGTAGCGAGCCCTTGGTGCAGTTCTTC
TRBV30	few	TRBJ2-2	.	CAWKNSDYTGELFF	TGTGCCTGGAAGAACTCAGATTACACCGGGGAGCTGTTTTTT
TRBV5-1	.	TRBJ1-3	.	CASSTNAGAGNTIYF	TGCGCCAGCAGTACTAACGCAGGGGCTGGAAACACCATATATTTT
TRBV7-9	.	TRBJ1-3	.	CASSLDLVSGNTIYF	TGTGCCAGCAGCTTAGACCTTGTCTCAGGAAACACCATATATTTT
TRBV5-1	.	TRBJ2-5	TRBD2	CASSLLLADQETQYF	TGCGCCAGCAGCTTGCTTCTAGCGGACCAAGAGACCCAGTACTTC
TRBV2	.	TRBJ1-5	.	CASTTGGRNQPQHF	TGTGCCAGCACGACAGGTGGACGCAATCAGCCCCAGCATTTT
TRBV7-8	.	TRBJ2-6	.	CASSSDRFSGANVLTF	TGTGCCAGCAGCTCGGACAGATTCTCTGGGGCCAACGTCCTGACTTTC
TRBV7-2	.	TRBJ2-7	.	CASSHSEQYF	TGTGCCAGCAGCCACAGCGAGCAGTACTTC
TRBV10-2	.	TRBJ2-1	TRBD2	CASNEREGGDEQFF	TGCGCCAGCAATGAGCGGGAGGGTGGCGATGAGCAGTTCTTC
TRBV28	.	TRBJ1-5	.	CASSLPQQRQPQHF	TGTGCCAGCAGTTTACCCCAACAGCGTCAGCCCCAGCATTTT
TRBV12-5	few	TRBJ1-3	.	CASGLVRGPGINLRTWHTIYF	TGTGCTAGTGGTTTGGTACGGGGCCCAGGGATCAACTTGAGGACTTGGCACACCATATATTTT
TRBV6-6	.	TRBJ1-4	.	CASSYSTLTVEKLFF	TGTGCCAGCAGTTACTCGACATTGACAGTTGAAAAACTGTTTTTT
TRBV2	few	TRBJ1-2	.	CASSDSGSHYGYTF	TGTGCCAGCAGTGATTCAGGGAGCCACTATGGCTACACCTTC